These 6 T cell receptor beta chains were sequenced from one sample in a study of T cells in women clearing cervical HPV infection. Profiled with immunoSEQ multiplex PCR; TCRdb holds only in-frame clones, not every one. Its clone listing holds approximately 34,000 clones. Sequencing used blood buffy coat. These receptors were collected from a woman aged 18 to 69 with a cervical HPV16 infection that either progressed to CIN3+ or cleared (not recorded which).

Turning to this clone: The sequence runs out 3 residues before the end of the CDR3; the remainder is reconstructed from the germline J gene. The V gene is TRBV7-2, the J gene TRBJ2-1, with 7 bases lining up with TRBD2. The CDR3 loop spans 15 amino acids. Germline assignment: CDR1 SGHTA and CDR2 FQGNSA. J gave up 2 bases and V 0 bases, and 1 base lay outside the gene matches. The CDR3 sequence is CASSLAGGAYNEQFF. Incomplete CDR3 DNA: TGTGCCAGCAGCTTAGCGGGGGGGGCCTACAATGAG.

On this clone: The CDR3 goes on 3 residues after the read ends, and that part is filled in from the germline J gene. The rearrangement links TRBV2 to TRBJ1-5; no clear D gene. Germline V lookup: CDR1 SNHLY, CDR2 FYNNEI. This CDR3 spans 14 amino acids. V gave up 6 bases and J gave up 1 base, with 10 bases separating them. The CDR3 DNA, read in part, is TGTGCCAGCAGAGAGAGGGTAAGCAATCAGCCC. Its protein is CASRERVSNQP. The complete CDR3 sequence is CASRERVSNQPQHF.

The sequenced part of the CDR3 DNA is TGTGCCAGCAGCTTAGGAGGGGGGGGCGAG. This encodes CASSLGGGGE. The complete CDR3 reads CASSLGGGGEQYF. The chain combines TRBV5-6 with TRBJ2-7; possible D gene TRBD2, 7 bases. The read gets to within 3 residues of the CDR3 end, and the germline J gene fills in the rest. The CDR3 has 13 residues. CDR1 is SGHDT, CDR2 YYEEEE, per germline. V was pared by 2 bases and J by 6 bases, with 12 bases between. Full variable domain (missing parts from reference TRBV5-6 and TRBJ2-7): DAGVTQSPTHLIKTRGQQVTLRCSPKSGHDTVSWYQQALGQGPQFIFQYYEEEERQRGNFPDRFSGHQFPNYSSELNVNALLLGDSALYLCASSLGGGGEQYFGPGTRLTVT.

To note about this clone: The read terminates 3 residues ahead of where the CDR3 ends, so the germline J gene completes it. This chain uses TRBV20-1 with TRBJ1-6; TRBD1 matches at 7 bases. V lost 3 bases and J lost 5; bases outside the gene matches: 4. Germline lookup yields CDR1 DFQATT and CDR2 SNEGSKA (reference sequence). The CDR3 has 14 amino acids. The part of the CDR3 DNA that was read is TGCAGTGCTAGGCGACAGGGCGATAATTCACCC. Its translation: CSARRQGDNSP. The full CDR3 protein reads CSARRQGDNSPLHF.

About this clone itself: The CDR3 extends 3 residues past the end of the read, so its final part is completed from the germline J gene. This sequence joins TRBV7-8 and TRBJ2-7; tentatively, D is TRBD1 or TRBD2 (5 bases each). The CDR3 covers 15 residues. The germline V gene encodes CDR1 SGHVS and CDR2 FQNEAQ. V gave up 1 base and J gave up 3 bases, with 13 bases separating them. The covered CDR3 bases are TGTGCCAGCAGCTTAGTCGGAGGACAAAGCTACGAG. Its protein is CASSLVGGQSYE. The whole CDR3 reads CASSLVGGQSYEQYF.

Concerning this clone: The read terminates 3 residues before the CDR3 end, so the remaining end is supplied by the germline J gene. This chain connects TRBV20-1 to TRBJ2-5, with TRBD2 matching over 9 bases. This CDR3 region has 16 residues. The germline CDR1 and CDR2 sequences are DFQATT and SNEGSKA (reference sequence). V lost 6 bases, J lost 3 bases, and 14 bases stayed unmatched. CDR3 sequence: CSAGSGTSHSEETQYF. The CDR3 bases that were read are TGCAGTGCAGGCTCCGGGACTAGCCATTCCGAAGAGACC.